Following are 25 T cell receptor beta chains from one sample sequenced in a study of T cells after yellow fever vaccination. Each CDR3 protein is one row after TCRdb ran MiXCR on the 5' RACE reads. The repertoire holds hundreds of thousands of distinct CDR3 sequences, more than 5.5% seen once, with approximately 16% in the top ten. The sample here was PBMCs, taken 5 days after the yellow fever booster vaccination. These receptors were taken from a man aged 25 to 40 who received the YFV17D yellow fever vaccine.

This clonotype has at least ten counts. The chain uses TRBV20-1 and TRBJ2-7; perhaps TRBD2 as D (6 bases). The germline V and J ends were trimmed by 0 bases and 2 bases, with 11 bases remaining between them. The CDR3 length is 14 residues. CDR1 DFQATT and CDR2 SNEGSKA come from the germline V gene (reference sequence). CDR3 region: CSARDWGEAYEQYF. DNA for the CDR3: TGCAGTGCTAGAGATTGGGGGGAAGCCTACGAGCAGTACTTC.

A note on this clonotype: A much larger clone lies one base from this, so it may be a read error. The CDR3 does not close with the conserved phenylalanine or tryptophan, likely indicating a read error. CDR3 amino acids: CSASTGPYEQYI. CDR3 coding DNA: TGCAGTGCATCGACAGGACCCTACGAGCAGTACATC. This sequence joins TRBV20-1 and TRBJ2-7; tentatively, D is TRBD1 (6 bases). The CDR3 runs 12 residues. Germline CDR1 and CDR2: DFQATT and SNEGSKA (reference sequence). With 6 bases removed from V and 2 bases from J, the gap between germline ends came to 11 bases.

This chain links TRBV12-3 or TRBV12-4 with TRBJ2-1, with 7 bases identical to TRBD1. CDR3 length: 15 amino acids. Trimming removed 8 bases from V and 8 bases from J; junction bases left unmatched: 15. DNA for the CDR3: TGTGCCAGCGCCAGGGGACAGCTCTCAGGGGATGAGCAGTTCTTC. Its protein is CASARGQLSGDEQFF.

The sample holds many counts of this clonotype. V gene TRBV18 combines with J gene TRBJ2-7; D uncertain. Germline V gene data show CDR1 as KGHSH and CDR2 as LQKENI. This CDR3 region has 13 residues. The V end was cut by 3 bases, the J end by 7 bases, with 13 bases between. In DNA, the CDR3 is TGTGCCAGCTCACCTCAGACCGCGATGGAGCAGTACTTC. As protein: CASSPQTAMEQYF.

This clonotype has a single count. The J gene is TRBJ2-2, the V gene TRBV20-1; 8 nucleotides line up with TRBD2. Germline loops: CDR1 DFQATT, CDR2 SNEGSKA (reference sequence). The V gene end was trimmed by 0 bases and the J gene end by 4 bases; junction bases not matched to a gene: 7. The CDR3 runs 16 residues. The CDR3 loop reads CSARDGGRQSTGELFF. For the CDR3, the DNA is TGCAGTGCTAGAGATGGCGGGAGGCAAAGCACCGGGGAGCTGTTTTTT.

This clonotype was counted at least ten times. V gene TRBV12-3 or TRBV12-4 combines with J gene TRBJ1-1; D not certain. CDR3 length: 13 amino acids. Trimming removed 3 bases from V and 4 bases from J, with 9 bases in between. The CDR3 is CASSLFESTEAFF. CDR3 in DNA: TGTGCCAGCAGTTTGTTCGAATCCACTGAAGCTTTCTTT.

The J gene is TRBJ2-1, the V gene TRBV20-1; D is undetermined. Germline V gene sequence: CDR1 DFQATT, CDR2 SNEGSKA (reference sequence). The CDR3 is made up of 14 amino acids. Trimming shortened V by 6 bases and J by 0 bases, and 12 bases separated the two germline ends. The CDR3 reads CSAQLKRSYNEQFF. The CDR3 bases are TGCAGTGCCCAACTGAAGCGCTCCTACAATGAGCAGTTCTTC.

This clonotype was seen a handful of times. This chain uses TRBV29-1 with TRBJ2-1; D possibly matches TRBD1 or TRBD2 (5 bases each). The CDR3 is 15 residues long. The V end was cut by 4 bases, the J end by 3 bases, with 16 bases between. Germline CDR1 SQVTM, CDR2 ANQGSEA. The CDR3 spells CSVGGSGGFYNEQFF. The CDR3 coding sequence is TGCAGCGTTGGGGGGAGTGGCGGGTTCTACAATGAGCAGTTCTTC.

There are a few counts of this clonotype. The V and J genes are TRBV20-1 and TRBJ2-3; weak D call: TRBD2 (6 bases). V was clipped by 6 bases and J by 2 bases, with 12 bases between them. CDR3 size: 13 residues. CDR1 is DFQATT and CDR2 is SNEGSKA in the germline V gene (reference sequence). CDR3 nucleotides: TGCAGTGCGGTAGCGGCCCTCACAGATACGCAGTATTTT. It codes for CSAVAALTDTQYF.

This clonotype came up a few times. This chain links TRBV20-1 with TRBJ2-1; 7 nucleotides align to TRBD1. Germline-derived CDR1 and CDR2 are DFQATT and SNEGSKA (reference sequence). This CDR3 is 11 amino acids long. The DNA for the CDR3 is TGCAGCTTGACAGGGTTCGATGAGCAGTTCTTC. Translated, it gives CSLTGFDEQFF.

The J gene is TRBJ2-7, the V gene TRBV20-1; perhaps TRBD2 as D (6 bases). CDR3 length equals 15 residues. CDR1 DFQATT and CDR2 SNEGSKA come from the germline V gene (reference sequence). The V gene lost 4 bases and the J gene lost 3 bases, with 19 bases spanning the gap. CDR3 DNA: TGCAGTGCTATAAGTGGAACCGAGGACTACTACGAGCAGTACTTC. Translation: CSAISGTEDYYEQYF.

V gene TRBV29-1 combines with J gene TRBJ2-2; D call uncertain. V gave up 2 bases and J gave up 0 bases, with 7 bases separating them. Per germline, CDR1 SQVTM and CDR2 ANQGSEA. CDR3 length: 14 residues. For the CDR3, the DNA is TGCAGCGTTGAATCTTATCCGAACACCGGGGAGCTGTTTTTT. Translating it yields CSVESYPNTGELFF.

This clonotype was found a few times. The junction does not match germline at one end; this may be a read error. The rearrangement uses TRBV2 and TRBJ2-7; TRBD2 matches 7 bases. This CDR3 spans 15 amino acids. Looked up from germline, CDR1 is SNHLY and CDR2 is FYNNEI. Here the CDR3 reads CASREEGGGSSEQYF. CDR3 in DNA: TGTGCCAGCAGAGAAGAAGGCGGGGGTTCCTCCGAGCAGTACTTC.

Many counts were recorded for this clonotype. The J gene is TRBJ2-1, the V gene TRBV3-1; D gene ambiguous. The germline V gene encodes CDR1 LGHDT and CDR2 YNNKEL (reference sequence). Between the trimmed V and J ends, which lost 4 bases and 7 bases, there was a span of 11 bases. The CDR3 length is 13 residues. The CDR3: CASSPSAPNEQFF. CDR3 DNA sequence: TGTGCCAGCAGCCCCAGCGCACCGAATGAGCAGTTCTTC.

The chain carries TRBV27 and TRBJ2-2, with 7 bases identical to TRBD2. CDR1 is MNHEY, CDR2 SMNVEV, per germline (reference sequence). Trimming took 8 bases from V and 5 from J; bases not matched to a gene: 5. The CDR3 is made up of 13 amino acids. CDR3: CASGTTPTGELFF. In DNA form, the CDR3 reads TGTGCCAGCGGGACTACTCCTACCGGGGAGCTGTTTTTT.

The genes are TRBV2 and TRBJ1-2; D gene unclear. Trimming took off 6 bases at V and 10 bases at J, with 15 bases between the two ends. Per germline, CDR1 SNHLY and CDR2 FYNNEI. This CDR3 has 12 residues. CDR3 sequence (DNA): TGTGCCAGCAGGCCCGACGTCTTAACCTACACCTTC. The encoded protein is CASRPDVLTYTF.

A few counts support this clonotype. J is TRBJ2-1 and V is TRBV7-3; the match to TRBD2 covers 12 bases. V dropped 5 bases and J dropped 3; count of bases not matched to a gene: 11. The CDR3 loop spans 18 amino acids. Germline values: CDR1 SGHTA, CDR2 FQGTGA. CDR3 bases: TGTGCCAGCAGCCCTAGGGGGCTAGCGGGAGGGTTCTACAATGAGCAGTTCTTC. This translates into CASSPRGLAGGFYNEQFF.

V usage is TRBV20-1 and J usage is TRBJ1-3; 9 bases align to TRBD1. This CDR3 comprises 12 residues. The V gene's germline CDR1 is DFQATT and CDR2 SNEGSKA (reference sequence). The CDR3 sequence: CSYRGPGNTIYF. The CDR3 nucleotides read TGCAGCTACAGGGGGCCTGGAAACACCATATATTTT.

This clonotype was found many times. The chain combines TRBV12-3 or TRBV12-4 with TRBJ1-3; D is undetermined. The V end was cut by 0 bases, the J end by 0 bases, with 12 bases between. The CDR3 spans 17 residues. In DNA, the CDR3 is TGTGCCAGCAGTTTAGCCCCCGACGCGAGCTCTGGAAACACCATATATTTT. Encoded protein: CASSLAPDASSGNTIYF.

This clonotype occurred a few times. This chain joins TRBV3-1 and TRBJ2-2, with D perhaps matching TRBD2 (6 bases). Germline V gene data show CDR1 as LGHDT and CDR2 as YNNKEL (reference sequence). V was cut by 0 bases and J by 6 bases, with 8 bases left in between. The CDR3 spans 14 residues. CDR3 protein: CASSQDWGAGELFF. The CDR3 nucleotides are TGTGCCAGCAGCCAAGATTGGGGGGCCGGGGAGCTGTTTTTT.

This clonotype was detected many times. The V call is TRBV20-1, the J call TRBJ2-1; D gene ambiguous. V was pared by 5 bases and J by 5 bases, with 16 bases between. The CDR3 is made up of 14 amino acids. Germline V gene data show CDR1 as DFQATT and CDR2 as SNEGSKA (reference sequence). The CDR3 DNA sequence: TGCAGTGCTGTAGACCCAGGACCAAACAATGAGCAGTTCTTC. This gives the protein CSAVDPGPNNEQFF.

This clonotype was found many times. The chain links TRBV20-1 to TRBJ2-1, with TRBD2 matching over 7 bases. The CDR3 is 14 amino acids. Germline CDR1 reads DFQATT; CDR2 reads SNEGSKA (reference sequence). After removal of 0 bases from V and 4 bases from J, the junction contained 3 bases not matched to a gene. CDR3 loop: CSARDLAAYNEQFF. The CDR3 nucleotides read TGCAGTGCTAGAGACCTAGCGGCTTACAATGAGCAGTTCTTC.

The chain combines TRBV28 with TRBJ1-4; D call uncertain. V shed 7 bases and J shed 0 bases, with 9 bases lying between them. This CDR3 has 14 amino acids. In germline, CDR1 is MDHEN, CDR2 SYDVKM. CDR3 coding DNA: TGTGCCAGCACATCTCCGGCAACTAATGAAAAACTGTTTTTT. Translation gives CASTSPATNEKLFF.

This clonotype occurred many times. J is TRBJ2-1 and V is TRBV12-3 or TRBV12-4; 7 nucleotides agree with TRBD1. The CDR3 totals 12 residues. J lost 7 bases, V lost 5 bases, and 2 bases had no gene match. The CDR3 nucleotides read TGTGCCAGCAGTCCACAGGGGAATGAGCAGTTCTTC. Protein sequence: CASSPQGNEQFF.

J is TRBJ2-3 and V is TRBV19; perhaps TRBD2 as D (6 bases). The CDR3 spans 13 residues. CDR1 is LNHDA and CDR2 is SQIVND in the germline V gene (reference sequence). V lost 6 bases and J 2 bases, leaving 9 bases between the germline ends. CDR3 sequence: CASRREFTDTQYF. The CDR3, as DNA: TGTGCCAGTAGACGGGAGTTCACAGATACGCAGTATTTT.